This T cell receptor (beta chain) was recovered during a study of early T cells in non-severe SARS-CoV-2 infection. TCRdb redid the calling of the 5' RACE reads with MiXCR, one entry per CDR3 protein. This table holds 45,000 to 60,000 distinct CDR3 sequences, around 8.5% found once. V was clipped by 3 bases and J by 10 bases, with 16 bases between them. The CDR3 runs 13 residues. Germline CDR1 SGHDT, CDR2 YYEEEE. Sequenced sample: whole blood. This chain joins TRBV5-6 and TRBJ1-1, with unresolved D. The clonotype was recovered from an adult who was a healthcare worker with PCR-confirmed SARS-CoV-2 infection or an uninfected control (not recorded which). The CDR3 region has the DNA TGTGCCAGCAGCTCAAATCTACACTCCCCAGCTTTCTTT. As protein: CASSSNLHSPAFF. The variable domain in full, completed from reference TRBV5-6 and TRBJ1-1, reads DAGVTQSPTHLIKTRGQQVTLRCSPKSGHDTVSWYQQALGQGPQFIFQYYEEEERQRGNFPDRFSGHQFPNYSSELNVNALLLGDSALYLCASSSNLHSPAFFGQGTRLTVV.